Below, one T cell receptor (beta chain) is given with its context. The antigen it binds to is not known. The cohort comprised approximately 700 healthy bone marrow donors. At the time of sampling, all cohort members were nominally healthy, though unrecorded immune exposures were likely present. The donor was CMV seronegative and belonged to the group of 352 seronegative cohort members. A peripheral blood sample was collected from each donor, and TCR beta sequencing was performed on peripheral blood mononuclear cells. The Qiagen DNeasy Blood Extraction Kit was used to extract genomic DNA from the blood cell samples. This record belongs to a study of cytomegalovirus exposure and HLA in healthy donors listed by TCRdb under 2017. Background for the entire study: In an earlier analysis of roughly 590 of the donors, 276 Gb of sequence data and 90 million to 130 million unique TCR beta sequences from approximately 180 million T cells were reported. An early release covering about 600 HLA-typed donors comprised about 300 gigabases of sequencing data and 85 million to 100 million unique TCR sequences. Of the approximately 400 genotyped donors, around 81% fell in the genetic ancestry cluster associated with self-reported Caucasian donors. The study aimed to test whether cataloging public T cell receptors could reveal signatures of past pathogen exposure. The T cell repertoires of under 700 subjects were profiled by immunosequencing and related to cytomegalovirus serostatus. A separate validation cohort of roughly 130 different subjects was used in addition to the roughly 670-subject first cohort. To predict cytomegalovirus infection status, the study brought together high-throughput TCR immunosequencing, statistical association of individual TCRs with disease status, and machine learning. A later analysis re-examined previously published TCR beta repertoires from roughly 650 donors and added high-resolution HLA genotyping to investigate patterns of TCR occurrence. The later analysis used no new phenotypic data to find candidate immune exposures, relying instead on TCR beta sequences and their occurrence across donors. An earlier analysis of a few hundred of the donors applied high-throughput TCR beta sequencing to assess whether each TCR beta V gene segment acted as functional or pseudogenic. Alongside the repertoire data, information on donor age, sex, ethnicity and CMV serostatus was compiled. Genome-wide SNP genotypes for about three fifths of the 666 donors were used in a later genetic analysis, which treated that subset as a discovery cohort. Every repertoire in the discovery cohort had been generated on one and the same sequencing platform. Class I and class II HLA loci were covered by the typing at four-digit resolution. The number of donors typed differed by locus, with about 629-640 for A, B, C, DRB1 and DQB1, 522 for DQA1, some 570 for DPA1, and around 450 for DPB1. Roughly five DR-DQ haplotypes were treated as single units for association and clustering because of strong linkage in the cohort. On average, around 200,000 unique TCR beta nucleotide sequences were sequenced per donor among a few hundred genotyped donors of the cohort, with 15% to 20% of those sequences being non-productive.

The method was the immunoSEQ multiplex PCR assay. For the multiplex PCR, a mixture combining 60 forward primers for TCR Vbeta segments and 13 reverse primers for TCR Jbeta segments was used. Amplification of the CDR3 region of rearranged TCR beta genes was performed with a multiplex PCR assay on genomic DNA. The amplified TCR beta libraries were sequenced on the Illumina HiSeq System as 87-base-pair reads. Regarding the original processing steps: A later analysis tallied 70 million to 100 million unique TCR beta chains across the 666 repertoires, and some 12 million of those chains were shared by two or more donors. To remove PCR and sequencing errors, raw reads were error-corrected and collapsed into unique sequences using a nearest-neighbor algorithm that merged closely related sequences. V, D and J gene segments were assigned by aligning CDR3 sequences to IMGT reference sequences. For a sequence to be retained, a match of at least six nucleotides was required to both a V gene segment and a J gene segment. A rearrangement counted as productive if the CDR3 had no stop codons and remained in frame with V and J, and every other rearrangement counted as non-productive. CDR3 was defined by IMGT convention, running from the second conserved V-encoded cysteine to the conserved J-encoded phenylalanine. In an earlier analysis of approximately 500 of the donors, sequences lacking an unambiguous match to a single V gene segment were excluded. In an earlier analysis of approximately 550 of the donors, V segments were called functional above 56.7% productive rearrangements and were called segregating when the between-donor standard deviation exceeded 5%. A statistical classification framework was built to diagnose cytomegalovirus status from the catalog of TCR beta chain sequences. In a later analysis, TCR nucleotide sequences were compared against IMGT/GENE-DB human TR gene sequences so that V and J genes could be assigned. Using the TCRdist pipeline, a later analysis assigned CDR3 sequences along with most-parsimonious VDJ recombination scenarios. In a later analysis, every TCR beta chain was defined by the combination of its CDR3 amino acid sequence and its V-gene family, and reads without a unique V-gene family were dropped. In a later analysis, some 600 highly shared, low-generation-probability nucleotide sequences were removed to address suspected cross-contamination and a sequencing artifact. In a later analysis, a clonal expansion index for each public chain was calculated from normalized within-repertoire ranks of inferred template counts. A later analysis computed generation probabilities with a VDJ recombination model fitted to out-of-frame rearrangements, and checked the results against IGoR. Hypergeometric tests were used in a later analysis to score TCR-TCR, TCR-HLA and TCR-CMV co-occurrence, with a repertoire-size bias correction applied to the TCR pairs. A later analysis estimated false discovery rates by permuting HLA or CMV assignments 20 times. In a later analysis, co-occurring TCRs were grouped with DBSCAN, and TCRdist sequence similarity was added when clustering was performed within HLA-allele-positive subsets. Co-occurrence clustering excluded repertoires with fewer than 30,000 or more than 120,000 public chains, plus five with anomalous nucleotide sharing. TCRdb's version of the immuneACCESS table is confined to in-frame rearrangements and falls short of the full clone set. An unresolved V gene accounts for under half of the shortfall where checked; the remainder is of unknown origin. The V and J calls and clone size come from that table; D and trimming were worked out from the DNA. The table kept for this sample lists about 79,000 clones. The ten biggest clones cover approximately 4.2% of the sample.

Broad study findings and their caveats: An association between a missense DCLRE1C variant and V-gene and J-gene trimming of TCR beta chains was found in a later genetic analysis and replicated in an independent cohort. Linkage disequilibrium might explain the correlated functional status among segregating V segments, but an unknown experimental factor could not be ruled out. The study listed approximately 150 TCR beta chains as associated with cytomegalovirus. Roughly uniform sequencing depth across donors was assumed in presence/absence analyses, although this assumption may not hold. A further reported finding was that TCR beta sequences accurately predicted the HLA-A and HLA-B alleles for most subjects in the first cohort. Several of the top co-occurrence clusters appeared to be linked to parvovirus B19, influenza, CMV and Epstein-Barr virus, according to a later analysis. In a later analysis, 15,000 to 20,000 TCR beta sequences were associated with specific HLA alleles at a false discovery rate of 0.05. Three of the identified cytomegalovirus-associated TCR beta chains were confirmed in vitro to be specific for cytomegalovirus antigens. Because the 87-base-pair reads could not distinguish some IMGT-functional V segments, including TRBV6-2 and TRBV6-3, those segments were excluded. Most TCR sequences were seen in very few donors, while some public TCRs were found in many individuals. Because HLA typing was unavailable for some donors at each locus, only the typed subset was used in association tests. In a later analysis, HLA-associated TCR beta chains were found to be more clonally expanded and to have lower generation probabilities than equally common non-associated chains. Strong co-occurrence of HLA alleles, especially DR and DQ, made assigning TCR associations to individual alleles difficult. The authors suggested that the approach could potentially be extended to other disease states and immunological phenotypes. In a later analysis, the rate of TCR association differed among HLA loci, with DRB1 alleles having the most associated TCRs and HLA-C alleles having the fewest. Because counts were too low, 15 to 20 rarely observed V segments, including chromosome 9 orphons, were excluded from the earlier analysis of 500 to 700 of the donors. A later analysis found that most CMV-associated TCR beta chains appeared HLA-restricted, with HLA associations seemingly driven largely by CMV exposure. A later genetic analysis reported fewer N-insertions in productive TCRs among donors in an Asian-associated ancestry cluster than the approximately 670-donor mean. An earlier analysis of around 540 of the donors showed that most TCR beta V segments appeared in productive rearrangements either about 87% or about 30% of the time, which broadly matched IMGT annotations. In both the original and validation cohorts, the classifier was reported to diagnose cytomegalovirus status with high specificity and sensitivity. A cluster of highly shared sequence variants was judged likely to be a technical artifact of the sequencing pipeline. For the cohort, immune exposure information was limited to CMV serostatus. Only TCR beta chains were sequenced in this cohort, and the absence of alpha or paired-chain data limited detectable features.

From cysteine to phenylalanine, the CDR3 is 15 amino acids long. Of the read, only the CDR3 DNA is kept; its 45 bases are in frame from base 1. V is cut back by 5 bases and J by 7 bases, with 14 bases in the junction unmatched. CDR1 and CDR2 are read off the germline V gene as SGHVS and FNYEAQ. Sequencing was performed on PBMCs. The receptor chain draws on TRBV7-6 and TRBJ2-7; TRBD1 lines up with 7 middle nucleotides. The clonotype comes from a man aged 30-40 years in good health and CMV-seronegative. The CDR3 corresponds to CASSHRAKGAWEQYF. The DNA sequence follows: TGTGCCAGCAGCCATCGAGCTAAGGGGGCCTGGGAGCAGTACTTC.